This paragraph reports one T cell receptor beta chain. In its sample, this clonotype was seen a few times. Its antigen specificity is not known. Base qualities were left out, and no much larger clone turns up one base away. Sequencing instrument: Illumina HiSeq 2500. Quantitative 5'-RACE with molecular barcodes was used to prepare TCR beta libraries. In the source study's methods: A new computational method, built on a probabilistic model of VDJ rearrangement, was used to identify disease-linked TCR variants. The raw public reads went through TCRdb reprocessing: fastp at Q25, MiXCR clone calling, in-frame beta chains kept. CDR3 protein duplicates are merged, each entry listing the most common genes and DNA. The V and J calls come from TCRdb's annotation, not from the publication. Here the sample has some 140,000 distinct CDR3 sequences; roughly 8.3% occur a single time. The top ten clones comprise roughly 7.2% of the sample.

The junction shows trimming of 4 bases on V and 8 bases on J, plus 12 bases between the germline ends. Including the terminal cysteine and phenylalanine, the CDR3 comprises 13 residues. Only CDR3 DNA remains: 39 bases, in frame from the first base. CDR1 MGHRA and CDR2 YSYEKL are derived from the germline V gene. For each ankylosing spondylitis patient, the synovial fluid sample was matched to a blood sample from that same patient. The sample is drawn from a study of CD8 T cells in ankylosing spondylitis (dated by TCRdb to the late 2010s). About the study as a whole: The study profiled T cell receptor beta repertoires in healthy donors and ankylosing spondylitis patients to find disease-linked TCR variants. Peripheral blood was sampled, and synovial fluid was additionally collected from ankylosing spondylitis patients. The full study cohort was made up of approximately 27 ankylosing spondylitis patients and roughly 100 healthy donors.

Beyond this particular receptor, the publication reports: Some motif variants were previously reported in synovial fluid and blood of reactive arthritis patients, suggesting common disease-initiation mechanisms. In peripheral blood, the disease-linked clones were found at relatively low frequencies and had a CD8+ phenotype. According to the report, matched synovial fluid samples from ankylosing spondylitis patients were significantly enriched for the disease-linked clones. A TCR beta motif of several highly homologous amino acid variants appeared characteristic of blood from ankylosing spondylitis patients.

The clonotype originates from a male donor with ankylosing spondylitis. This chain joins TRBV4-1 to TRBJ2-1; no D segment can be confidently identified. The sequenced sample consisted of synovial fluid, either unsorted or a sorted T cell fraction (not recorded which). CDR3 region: CASSLRVVDEQFF. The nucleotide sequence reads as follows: TGCGCCAGCAGCCTTCGGGTGGTCGATGAGCAGTTCTTC.